A single sample gave rise to the 10 T cell receptor beta chains below, sequenced in a study of T cells in Graves' hyperthyroidism and ophthalmopathy. There were TCR beta CDR3 regions amplified from RNA transcripts. First-round RT-PCR of the TCR CDR3 relied on the HTBI primer set. TCRdb fed the multiplex PCR reads into MiXCR, producing one record per CDR3 protein. Among about 280,000 distinct CDR3 sequences listed, less than 30% were seen once. The sequencing sample was made of blood. Receptors were obtained from a middle-aged man with Graves' hyperthyroidism that later progressed to Graves' ophthalmopathy.

Many counts were recorded for this clonotype. The chain joins TRBV18 to TRBJ1-2; D is perhaps TRBD1 (6 bases). V was pared by 2 bases and J by 8 bases, with 9 bases between. Germline values: CDR1 KGHSH, CDR2 LQKENI. This CDR3 has 12 amino acids. CDR3 nucleotide sequence: TGTGCCAGCTCACCAGACAGGTCCGGCTACACCTTC. It is translated as CASSPDRSGYTF.

CDR3 nucleotide sequence: TGTGCCAGCAGCTTAACGGACGCTTCCCAAGAGACCCAGTACTTC. It yields the protein CASSLTDASQETQYF. The chain carries TRBV7-3 and TRBJ2-5; no clear D. The CDR3 extends over 15 amino acids. CDR1 SGHTA and CDR2 FQGTGA come from the germline V gene. Trimming removed 0 bases at V and 1 base at J, with 9 bases between.

This clonotype was detected many times. The chain links TRBV7-9 to TRBJ2-7; D may be TRBD2 (5 bases). CDR3 size: 15 residues. CDR1 and CDR2 from the germline V gene are SEHNR and FQNEAQ (reference sequence). Trimming shortened V by 1 base and J by 3 bases, and 13 bases separated the two germline ends. This CDR3 reads CASSLGGSGSYEQYF. CDR3 nucleotide sequence: TGTGCCAGCAGCTTAGGAGGGTCGGGCAGCTACGAGCAGTACTTC.

The V and J genes are TRBV6-2 or TRBV6-3 and TRBJ1-1, with TRBD1 as a possible D gene (6 bases). The length of the CDR3 is 16 residues. Trimming pared 4 bases from V and 1 base from J, leaving 16 bases between. Looked up from germline, CDR1 is MNHEY and CDR2 is SVGEGT. DNA of the CDR3: TGTGCCAGCAGTTTATACAGGACAGAAAAGAACACTGAAGCTTTCTTT. Encoded protein: CASSLYRTEKNTEAFF.

The rearrangement joins TRBV7-2 to TRBJ2-5; D is possibly TRBD1 (6 bases). In germline, CDR1 is SGHTA, CDR2 FQGNSA. There are 15 residues in the CDR3. V was shortened by 5 bases and J by 2 bases, with 15 bases between the two germline ends. The CDR3 DNA follows: TGTGCCAGCAGCCCGGATGACAGGACGCAAGAGACCCAGTACTTC. Translated: CASSPDDRTQETQYF.

The chain links TRBV7-8 to TRBJ2-7; perhaps D is TRBD1 or TRBD2 (5 bases each). This CDR3 has 14 amino acids. V was clipped by 3 bases and J by 2 bases, with 11 bases between them. Germline assignment: CDR1 SGHVS and CDR2 FQNEAQ. CDR3 sequence reads: CASSFRDGTYEQYF. The CDR3 DNA reads as TGTGCCAGCAGCTTCCGGGACGGGACCTACGAGCAGTACTTC.

This clonotype was detected ten times or more. This chain links TRBV6-1 with TRBJ1-1; TRBD1 aligns across 7 bases. The CDR3 is 19 amino acids. Losses at the gene ends were 3 bases for V and 0 bases for J; bases not matched to a gene: 16. CDR1 is MNHNS, CDR2 SASEGT, per germline. DNA for the CDR3: TGTGCCAGCAGTGAGACGAAAACCGGGACAGAGGAAATGAACACTGAAGCTTTCTTT. It codes for CASSETKTGTEEMNTEAFF.

This clonotype was counted ten times or more. This chain connects TRBV5-1 to TRBJ2-7; D may be TRBD2 (5 bases). From germline, CDR1 is SGHRS and CDR2 YFSETQ. The CDR3 contains 13 residues. V was pared by 0 bases and J by 6 bases, with 10 bases between. The DNA of the CDR3 is TGCGCCAGCAGCTTGGTAGGGAGTGGCGAGCAGTACTTC. This sequence encodes CASSLVGSGEQYF.

This clonotype was detected many times. CDR3 bases: TGCAGCGTTGAACTCGATAGCGGGAGAAGAGAGACCCAGTACTTC. This codes for CSVELDSGRRETQYF. The chain combines TRBV29-1 with TRBJ2-5; TRBD2 agrees at 9 bases. This CDR3 comprises 15 residues. Germline CDR1 reads SQVTM; CDR2 reads ANQGSEA. Trimming cost V 2 bases and J 4 bases; bases outside gene matches: 8. The full variable domain, its missing parts supplied by reference TRBV29-1 and TRBJ2-5, is SAVISQKPSRDICQRGTSLTIQCQVDSQVTMMFWYRQQPGQSLTLIATANQGSEATYESGFVIDKFPISRPNLTFSTLTVSNMSPEDSSIYLCSVELDSGRRETQYFGPGTRLLVL.

V gene TRBV12-3 or TRBV12-4 combines with J gene TRBJ1-1, with D perhaps matching TRBD1 (5 bases). This CDR3 region has 14 residues. The V gene lost 6 bases and the J gene lost 0 bases, with 11 bases spanning the gap. CDR3 sequence: CASRQQDLNTEAFF. Here the CDR3 DNA reads TGTGCCAGCAGGCAACAGGACCTGAACACTGAAGCTTTCTTT.